The TCR beta chain under discussion was sequenced for a study of low-dose radiotherapy and immunotherapy resistance in tumors. At the level of the study: Oral aspirin at 300 mg was taken daily by patients for four cycles, beginning on cycle 1 day 1.

TRAV- and TRBV-specific primers primed first-strand cDNA, covering alpha and beta chains. It was with a constant-region primer and a V-primer adapter that TCRs were amplified over about 19 PCR cycles. Isolated mRNA underwent amplification by in vitro transcription. In TCRdb, the reads were re-called with MiXCR into one record per CDR3 protein. This table has roughly 8,000 distinct CDR3 sequences, roughly 62% appearing once. The CDR3 is 14 amino acids. Germline V gene lookup returns CDR1 MDHEN and CDR2 SYDVKM. Trimming took off 6 bases at V and 0 bases at J, with 10 bases between the two ends. Donors were administered nivolumab, ipilimumab, aspirin and low-dose cyclophosphamide, together with low-dose radiotherapy. All eligible patients presented with advanced solid tumors that contained no tumor-infiltrating lymphocytes.

The chain joins TRBV28 to TRBJ2-3, with a possible D match to TRBD1 (5 bases). The source of this sequence is a human donor with advanced metastatic prostate, ovarian, gallbladder or colorectal cancer (not recorded which). This table probably holds off-target reads from a library built for another chain. The CDR3 DNA reads as TGTGCCAGCAGCGACAGCTCTAGCACAGATACGCAGTATTTT. This encodes CASSDSSSTDTQYF.